Listed below are T cell receptor beta chains from one sample, sequenced in a study of CD8 T cells in Susac syndrome. One entry per CDR3 protein, called by TCRdb with MiXCR from the immunoSEQ multiplex PCR reads. The sample yields 200,000 to 250,000 distinct CDR3 sequences, roughly 94% seen once. Sequencing used CD4+ T cells from PBMCs. These receptors were collected from a human donor with multiple sclerosis. Both conserved end residues are part of each CDR3. The D gene is left open where the match is weak. Clone size, where shown, is once, few, many, or a class for clones that have expanded.

clone_size,d_call,v_call,j_call,cdr3_aa,cdr3_nt
-,-,TRBV12-3/TRBV12-4,TRBJ1-1,CASRSGGANTEAFF,TGTGCCAGCAGGAGTGGAGGGGCGAACACTGAAGCTTTCTTT
-,TRBD2,TRBV9,TRBJ2-3,CASSYGLAGGADTQYF,TGTGCCAGCAGCTACGGACTAGCGGGGGGAGCCGATACGCAGTATTTT
-,-,TRBV18,TRBJ1-5,CASSTGSQPQHF,TGTGCCAGCTCAACGGGGAGTCAGCCCCAGCATTTT
-,-,TRBV3-1,TRBJ1-5,CASSQVGHQPQHF,TGTGCCAGCAGCCAAGTTGGACATCAGCCCCAGCATTTT
-,TRBD2,TRBV3-1,TRBJ2-1,CASSQVAASGGKGEQFF,TGTGCCAGCAGCCAAGTAGCCGCTAGCGGGGGGAAGGGTGAGCAGTTCTTC
-,TRBD2,TRBV11-2,TRBJ2-1,CASSPSLGLAAYWQFF,TGTGCCAGCAGCCCTTCCCTCGGGCTAGCGGCTTATTGGCAGTTCTTC
-,TRBD2,TRBV3-1,TRBJ2-3,CASSQEAELAGDTQYF,TGTGCCAGCAGCCAAGAGGCGGAGCTAGCGGGAGATACGCAGTATTTT
-,-,TRBV11-1,TRBJ2-5,CASSLSGGPQETQYF,TGTGCCAGCAGCTTAAGTGGGGGGCCTCAAGAGACCCAGTACTTC
-,TRBD1,TRBV29-1,TRBJ1-1,CSVDLTGGNTEAFF,TGCAGCGTTGATTTGACAGGGGGGAACACTGAAGCTTTCTTT
-,-,TRBV27,TRBJ1-1,CASSFWGGTEAFF,TGTGCCAGCAGTTTTTGGGGGGGCACTGAAGCTTTCTTT
-,TRBD1,TRBV12-3/TRBV12-4,TRBJ1-6,CASSLQGVDNSPLHF,TGTGCCAGCAGTTTACAGGGGGTAGATAATTCACCCCTCCACTTT
-,TRBD1,TRBV18,TRBJ1-2,CASSLGQVDGYTF,TGTGCCAGCTCACTTGGACAGGTCGACGGCTACACCTTC
-,-,TRBV5-6,TRBJ2-5,CASSFGSKETQYF,TGTGCCAGCAGCTTCGGGTCGAAAGAGACCCAGTACTTC
-,TRBD1,TRBV12-3/TRBV12-4,TRBJ2-1,CASSVGQGSNEQFF,TGTGCCAGCAGTGTTGGACAGGGAAGCAATGAGCAGTTCTTC
-,-,TRBV6-2/TRBV6-3,TRBJ1-5,CASSYTGIDNQPQHF,TGTGCCAGCAGTTATACAGGGATTGACAATCAGCCCCAGCATTTT
few,-,TRBV12-3/TRBV12-4,TRBJ1-6,CASSFFPSPLHF,TGTGCCAGCAGTTTTTTTCCTTCACCCCTCCACTTT
-,-,TRBV5-6,TRBJ1-5,CASSFLSGQDNQPQHF,TGTGCCAGCAGCTTTTTATCAGGGCAGGACAATCAGCCCCAGCATTTT
few,-,TRBV27,TRBJ2-1,CASSKYNEQFF,TGTGCCAGCAGTAAGTACAATGAGCAGTTCTTC
-,-,TRBV29-1,TRBJ1-3,CSGTGWNTIYF,TGCAGCGGGACCGGTTGGAACACCATATATTTT
-,-,TRBV30,TRBJ2-2,CAWSLGGTGELFF,TGTGCCTGGAGTCTAGGCGGCACCGGGGAGCTGTTTTTT
-,-,TRBV30,TRBJ1-5,CAWSVGGQLNQPQHF,TGTGCCTGGAGTGTAGGGGGACAACTCAATCAGCCCCAGCATTTT
-,-,TRBV20-1,TRBJ1-4,CSATRSKELFF,TGCAGTGCTACTCGTAGTAAGGAACTGTTTTTT
-,-,TRBV19,TRBJ2-4,CASSEQRAKNIQYF,TGTGCCAGTAGCGAACAGCGGGCCAAAAACATTCAGTACTTC
-,-,TRBV7-3,TRBJ2-1,CASSYSPGQGTPKQFF,TGTGCCAGCAGTTATTCCCCGGGACAAGGGACCCCAAAGCAGTTCTTC
-,-,TRBV20-1,TRBJ2-5,CSASAGAIQETQYF,TGCAGTGCTAGTGCAGGGGCGATACAAGAGACCCAGTACTTC
-,TRBD1,TRBV7-2,TRBJ1-1,CASSPLQGHTEAFF,TGTGCCAGCAGCCCACTACAGGGGCACACTGAAGCTTTCTTT
once,-,TRBV4-1,TRBJ2-1,CASSPLAPYNEQFF,TGCGCCAGCAGTCCCCTAGCGCCTTACAATGAGCAGTTCTTC
-,-,TRBV30,TRBJ2-5,CAWKVQGQETQYF,TGTGCCTGGAAGGTTCAGGGACAAGAGACCCAGTACTTC
-,-,TRBV28,TRBJ2-5,CATVDYLGTQYF,TGTGCCACCGTCGATTACTTGGGGACCCAGTACTTC
-,TRBD1,TRBV9,TRBJ2-1,CASSVEGQGNEQFF,TGTGCCAGCAGCGTGGAAGGACAGGGCAATGAGCAGTTCTTC
-,TRBD2,TRBV24-1,TRBJ2-5,CATSTGGRQETQYF,TGTGCCACCAGCACGGGGGGGCGCCAAGAGACCCAGTACTTC
-,TRBD2,TRBV12-3/TRBV12-4,TRBJ2-1,CASSRRGGTYNEQFF,TGTGCCAGCAGTCGTCGGGGGGGAACCTACAATGAGCAGTTCTTC
-,TRBD1,TRBV14,TRBJ2-1,CASSGRDRVSNEQFF,TGTGCCAGCAGCGGCCGGGACAGGGTTTCGAATGAGCAGTTCTTC
-,-,TRBV27,TRBJ2-7,CASSPWRGATYEQYF,TGTGCCAGCAGCCCTTGGCGAGGGGCAACCTACGAGCAGTACTTC
-,-,TRBV27,TRBJ2-5,CASGYTAGETQYF,TGTGCCAGCGGATACACAGCAGGGGAGACCCAGTACTTC
-,-,TRBV9,TRBJ2-7,CASSLDGDTYEQYF,TGTGCCAGCAGTCTGGACGGTGATACCTACGAGCAGTACTTC
few,TRBD1,TRBV20-1,TRBJ1-2,CSASPRGNYGYTF,TGCAGTGCTTCCCCCAGGGGGAACTATGGCTACACCTTC
-,-,TRBV9,TRBJ2-2,CASSVYPAPGTGELFF,TGTGCCAGCAGCGTATATCCGGCGCCGGGCACCGGGGAGCTGTTTTTT
-,TRBD2,TRBV15,TRBJ2-1,CATSRVHSSGEDEQFF,TGTGCCACCAGCAGAGTTCATAGTAGCGGGGAGGATGAGCAGTTCTTC
-,-,TRBV27,TRBJ1-1,CASSITGETEAFF,TGTGCCAGCAGTATAACAGGAGAAACTGAAGCTTTCTTT
-,-,TRBV12-3/TRBV12-4,TRBJ1-1,CASSPGGGGGMNTEAFF,TGTGCCAGCAGCCCGGGGGGCGGCGGCGGGATGAACACTGAAGCTTTCTTT